Shown below are 24 T cell receptor beta chains from a single sample sequenced in a study of blood T cell repertoires in COVID-19. Here immunoSEQ multiplex PCR was the method, and the copy in TCRdb shows in-frame clones only, minus some. The repertoire consists of more than 95,000 clones, with 65% to 80% occurring once and the leading ten covering roughly 21%. Sequencing was performed on peripheral blood. The receptors derive from a woman aged 70-85 years with acute or convalescent COVID-19.

In its sample, this clone was seen once. The rearrangement links TRBV30 to TRBJ2-1; 11 positions match TRBD2. CDR3 length equals 15 residues. Trimming removed 3 bases from V and 8 bases from J; junction bases left unmatched: 9. Germline V gives CDR1 GTSNPN, CDR2 SVGIG (reference sequence). For the CDR3, the DNA is TGTGCCTGGAGCCTTAGCGGGGGGGGATGGGATGAGCAGTTCTTC. Its protein is CAWSLSGGGWDEQFF.

There are a few counts of this clone. J is TRBJ1-1 and V is TRBV10-3; D gene ambiguous. Trimming pared 6 bases from V and 1 base from J, leaving 3 bases between. There are 11 residues in the CDR3. The germline gives CDR1 ENHRY, CDR2 SYGVKD. The CDR3 sequence is CAIRQNTEAFF. CDR3 sequence (DNA): TGTGCCATCAGACAGAACACTGAAGCTTTCTTT.

The V call is TRBV13, the J call TRBJ1-6, with D tentatively TRBD1 (6 bases). The V gene lost 3 bases and the J gene lost 6 bases, with 12 bases spanning the gap. The CDR3 runs to 15 residues. Germline loops: CDR1 PRHDT, CDR2 FYEKMQ (reference sequence). The CDR3 protein is CASSLKGGGNSPLHF. DNA for the CDR3: TGTGCCAGCAGCTTGAAGGGGGGGGGTAATTCACCCCTCCACTTT.

Concerning this clone: A much larger clone differs from this one at a single base, so this may be a read error. The V call is TRBV5-1, the J call TRBJ2-7, with 8 positions matching TRBD2. The CDR3 runs 16 residues. J gave up 7 bases and V 10 bases, and 22 bases lay outside the gene matches. Germline V gene lookup returns CDR1 SGHRS and CDR2 YFSETQ. Written as DNA, the CDR3 is TGCGCCCGCTTTAGCCGTCGGGTGGGCCGGGGGGGGGAGCAGTACTTC. Residues: CARFSRRVGRGGEQYF.

The V gene is TRBV15, the J gene TRBJ1-4; weak D call: TRBD1 (6 bases). V gave up 3 bases and J gave up 2 bases, with 19 bases separating them. This CDR3 has 18 residues. Germline CDR1 reads LNHNV; CDR2 reads YYDKDF (reference sequence). The CDR3 nucleotides are TGTGCCACCAGCAGGCGGGGGCCCCGCGTATCGACTAATGAAAAACTGTTTTTT. Translating it yields CATSRRGPRVSTNEKLFF.

J is TRBJ2-7 and V is TRBV5-1; tentatively, D is TRBD1 (6 bases). Deletions cut 0 bases from V and 5 bases from J, with 6 bases between. CDR1 and CDR2 (germline): SGHRS, YFSETQ. CDR3 size: 12 residues. The CDR3 DNA reads TGCGCCAGCAGCTTGGCAGGGGACGAGCAGTACTTC. Translation gives CASSLAGDEQYF.

This clone was observed a handful of times. The chain carries TRBV12-3 or TRBV12-4 and TRBJ1-1, with D uncertain. This CDR3 has 13 residues. V was trimmed by 6 bases and J by 1 base, leaving 9 bases between them. The CDR3 region has the DNA TGTGCCAGCAGGCGGAACACGAACACTGAAGCTTTCTTT. As protein: CASRRNTNTEAFF.

This sequence joins TRBV7-9 and TRBJ1-5; unclear D gene. Germline CDR1 reads SEHNR; CDR2 reads FQNEAQ (reference sequence). The CDR3 runs 12 residues. Deletions cut 1 base from V and 6 bases from J, with 4 bases between. In nucleotides, the CDR3 is TGTGCCAGCAGCTTAGACGGTCAGCCCCAGCATTTT. Translated: CASSLDGQPQHF. The variable domain in full, with the rest retrieved from reference TRBV7-9 and TRBJ1-5, is DTGVSQNPRHKITKRGQNVTFRCDPISEHNRLYWYRQTLGQGPEFLTYFQNEAQLEKSRLLSDRFSAERPKGSFSTLEIQRTEQGDSAMYLCASSLDGQPQHFGDGTRLSIL.

This clone appeared once. The chain joins TRBV9 to TRBJ1-2; a weak D match, TRBD1 (5 bases). The CDR3 consists of 14 residues. CDR1 is SGDLS and CDR2 is YYNGEE in the germline V gene. Trimming took 0 bases from V and 4 from J, leaving 10 bases between them. The CDR3 sequence: CASSVDGRGYGYTF. As DNA, the CDR3 is TGTGCCAGCAGCGTAGACGGAAGGGGCTATGGCTACACCTTC.

The rearrangement joins TRBV9 to TRBJ1-2; no definite D call. Germline V gene lookup returns CDR1 SGDLS and CDR2 YYNGEE. This CDR3 comprises 15 residues. The V end was cut by 0 bases, the J end by 4 bases, with 13 bases between. The CDR3 sequence: CASSVDRTAGYGYTF. CDR3 nucleotide sequence: TGTGCCAGCAGCGTAGATAGAACGGCAGGCTATGGCTACACCTTC.

The CDR3 DNA reads as TGTGCCAGCAGTTACTCGAGAGCGGGGGGATACAATGAGCAGTTCTTC. Amino acids: CASSYSRAGGYNEQFF. The genes are TRBV6-5 and TRBJ2-1, with 9 bases aligning to TRBD2. The CDR3 has 16 amino acids. The ends lost 0 bases at V and 4 bases at J; junction bases unmatched: 4. Germline values: CDR1 MNHEY, CDR2 SVGAGI.

The chain carries TRBV3-1 (or the pseudogene TRBV3-2) and TRBJ1-2; D gene unclear. Trimming removed 0 bases from V and 5 bases from J, with 13 bases in between. Germline V gene data show CDR1 as LGHDT and CDR2 as YNNKEL (reference sequence). This CDR3 is 15 amino acids long. In nucleotides, the CDR3 is TGTGCCAGCAGCCAAGAAGCTGGGCAAAATTATGGCTACACCTTC. As protein: CASSQEAGQNYGYTF.

This chain uses TRBV7-8 with TRBJ2-5, with D possibly being TRBD2 (5 bases). Deletions cut 5 bases from V and 3 bases from J, with 10 bases between. CDR3 length equals 13 residues. Germline V lookup: CDR1 SGHVS, CDR2 FQNEAQ. The CDR3 here is CASSPGLEETQYF. CDR3 nucleotide sequence: TGTGCCAGCAGCCCAGGACTTGAAGAGACCCAGTACTTC.

V and J are TRBV6-2 or TRBV6-3 and TRBJ2-3; 10 bases agree with TRBD2. CDR1 MNHEY and CDR2 SVGEGT come from the germline V gene. The CDR3 has 16 amino acids. J gave up 1 base and V 2 bases, and 3 bases lay outside the gene matches. CDR3 residues: CASSYSLAGGTDTQYF. The CDR3 DNA reads TGTGCCAGCAGTTACAGTCTAGCGGGAGGCACAGATACGCAGTATTTT.

This clone was seen a single time. This chain links TRBV19 with TRBJ2-3; D perhaps matches TRBD1 (6 bases). The CDR3 is made up of 13 amino acids. Germline V gives CDR1 LNHDA, CDR2 SQIVND (reference sequence). V was clipped by 7 bases and J by 0 bases, with 8 bases between them. CDR3 sequence (DNA): TGTGCCAGTACCACAGGGAGCACAGATACGCAGTATTTT. This sequence encodes CASTTGSTDTQYF.

This chain connects TRBV20-1 to TRBJ1-2; perhaps TRBD1 as D (6 bases). The CDR3 has 17 amino acids. From germline, CDR1 is DFQATT and CDR2 SNEGSKA (reference sequence). V dropped 3 bases and J dropped 4 bases, with 24 bases sitting between them. CDR3: CSASLTGRALQPYGYTF. CDR3 nucleotides: TGCAGTGCTAGTTTAACAGGGAGGGCCCTACAACCCTATGGCTACACCTTC.

The chain joins TRBV7-8 to TRBJ2-2; 9 nucleotides agree with TRBD2. V shed 0 bases, J shed 7 bases, and the junction held 15 bases outside the gene matches. Germline V lookup: CDR1 SGHVS, CDR2 FQNEAQ. This CDR3 comprises 19 residues. For the CDR3, the DNA is TGTGCCAGCAGCTTAGCCCCCGGAGTCGCGGGGGGGCCTATCGGGGAGCTGTTTTTT. Protein product: CASSLAPGVAGGPIGELFF.

The chain has TRBV6-1 and TRBJ1-5, with unresolved D. The CDR3 has 19 amino acids. The V gene's germline CDR1 is MNHNS and CDR2 SASEGT. Trimming shortened V by 1 base and J by 0 bases, and 19 bases separated the two germline ends. This CDR3 is CASSEVVNLPSYSNQPQHF. CDR3 sequence (DNA): TGTGCCAGCAGTGAAGTAGTAAATCTCCCCTCGTATAGCAATCAGCCCCAGCATTTT.

This clone has a count of ten or more. This chain connects TRBV3-1 (or the pseudogene TRBV3-2) to TRBJ1-3; 7 bases map to TRBD1. This CDR3 has 14 amino acids. The V gene's germline CDR1 is LGHDT and CDR2 YNNKEL (reference sequence). V shed 2 bases, J shed 4 bases, and the junction held 2 bases outside the gene matches. The CDR3 spells CASSQLTGGNTIYF. The CDR3, as DNA: TGTGCCAGCAGCCAACTGACAGGGGGAAACACCATATATTTT.

The V call is TRBV6-5, the J call TRBJ2-7; 7 bases are shared with TRBD1. The CDR3 totals 13 residues. Germline trimming cut 6 bases from V and 3 bases from J; bases unmatched to any gene: 5. Per germline, CDR1 MNHEY and CDR2 SVGAGI. CDR3 sequence (DNA): TGTGCCAGCAGACGGGGACAGATCTACGAGCAGTACTTC. Translated, it gives CASRRGQIYEQYF.

This clone was recorded many times. This rearrangement joins TRBV6-4 to TRBJ1-2, with TRBD1 matching over 7 bases. The CDR3 consists of 13 residues. Germline CDR1 is MRHNA and CDR2 is SNTAGT. V lost 3 bases, J lost 6 bases, and 4 bases stayed unmatched. DNA for the CDR3: TGTGCCAGCAGTGAAGGGGGCGTGGATGGCTACACCTTC. This sequence encodes CASSEGGVDGYTF.

The gene calls are TRBV2 and TRBJ2-2; a possible D gene is TRBD1 (6 bases). V was trimmed by 4 bases and J by 6 bases, leaving 12 bases between them. The CDR3 has 14 amino acids. CDR1 SNHLY and CDR2 FYNNEI come from the germline V gene. CDR3 nucleotide sequence: TGTGCCAGCAGTGTGGTCCGACAGGCCGGGGAGCTGTTTTTT. Translating it yields CASSVVRQAGELFF.

The DNA of the CDR3 is TGTGCCAGCAGCCGGGGGGAGGGAGGCAATCAGCCCCAGCATTTT. Its protein is CASSRGEGGNQPQHF. The chain employs TRBV7-9 and TRBJ1-5; TRBD1 is a possible D gene (5 bases). The germline V gene encodes CDR1 SEHNR and CDR2 FQNEAQ (reference sequence). V lost 5 bases and J lost 2, with 13 bases in between. The CDR3 runs to 15 residues.

The chain uses TRBV11-2 and TRBJ1-3; D perhaps matches TRBD1 (6 bases). This CDR3 has 19 amino acids. Germline assignment: CDR1 SGHAT and CDR2 FQNNGV. With 6 bases removed from V and 1 base from J, the gap between germline ends came to 25 bases. The CDR3 protein is CASSSTITGTTSSGNTIYF. The CDR3 DNA follows: TGTGCCAGCAGTTCTACTATAACCGGGACAACCAGTTCTGGAAACACCATATATTTT.